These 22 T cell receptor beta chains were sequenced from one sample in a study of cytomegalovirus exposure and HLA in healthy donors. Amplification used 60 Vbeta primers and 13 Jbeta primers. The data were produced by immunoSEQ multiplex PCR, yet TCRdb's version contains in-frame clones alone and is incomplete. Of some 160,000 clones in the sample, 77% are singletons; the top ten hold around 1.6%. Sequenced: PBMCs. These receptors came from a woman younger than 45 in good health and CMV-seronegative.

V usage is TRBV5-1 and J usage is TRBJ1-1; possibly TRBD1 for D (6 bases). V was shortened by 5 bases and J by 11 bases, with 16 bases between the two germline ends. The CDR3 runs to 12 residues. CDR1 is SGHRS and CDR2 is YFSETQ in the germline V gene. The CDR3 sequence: CASRGQYPEAFF. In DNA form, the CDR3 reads TGCGCCAGCAGGGGACAATACCCGGAGGCTTTCTTT.

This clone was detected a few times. The CDR3 loop is CASSLGTGLQPQHF. The CDR3 DNA is TGCGCCAGCAGCTTGGGGACAGGGCTTCAGCCCCAGCATTTT. V is TRBV5-1 and J is TRBJ1-5, with 8 bases lining up with TRBD1. The CDR3 runs 14 residues. CDR1 and CDR2 from the germline V gene are SGHRS and YFSETQ. V lost 0 bases, J lost 6 bases, and 2 bases stayed unmatched.

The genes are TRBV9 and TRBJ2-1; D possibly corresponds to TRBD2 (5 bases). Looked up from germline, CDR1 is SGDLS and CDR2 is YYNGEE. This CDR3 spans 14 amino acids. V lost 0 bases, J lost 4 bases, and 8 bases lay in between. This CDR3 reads CASSVGLAYNEQFF. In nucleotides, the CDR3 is TGTGCCAGCAGCGTAGGGCTAGCTTACAATGAGCAGTTCTTC.

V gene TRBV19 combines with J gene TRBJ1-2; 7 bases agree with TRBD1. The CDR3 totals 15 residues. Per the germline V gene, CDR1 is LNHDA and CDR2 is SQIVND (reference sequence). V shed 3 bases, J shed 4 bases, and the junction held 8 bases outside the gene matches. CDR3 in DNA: TGTGCCAGTAGTATTCAGTCCGGGACAGTCTATGGCTACACCTTC. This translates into CASSIQSGTVYGYTF.

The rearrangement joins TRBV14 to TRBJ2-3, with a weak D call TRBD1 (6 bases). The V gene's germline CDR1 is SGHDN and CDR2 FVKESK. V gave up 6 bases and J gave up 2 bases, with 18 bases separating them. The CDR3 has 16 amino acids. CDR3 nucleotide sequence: TGTGCCAGCAGTCGGTGGGCAGGGGCCACCACAGATACGCAGTATTTT. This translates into CASSRWAGATTDTQYF.

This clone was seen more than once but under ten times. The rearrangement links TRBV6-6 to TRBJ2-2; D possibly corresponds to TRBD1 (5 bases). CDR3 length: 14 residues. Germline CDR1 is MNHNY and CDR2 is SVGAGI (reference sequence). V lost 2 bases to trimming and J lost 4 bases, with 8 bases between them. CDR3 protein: CASSYDRPTGELFF. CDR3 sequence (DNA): TGTGCCAGCAGTTACGACAGACCCACCGGGGAGCTGTTTTTT.

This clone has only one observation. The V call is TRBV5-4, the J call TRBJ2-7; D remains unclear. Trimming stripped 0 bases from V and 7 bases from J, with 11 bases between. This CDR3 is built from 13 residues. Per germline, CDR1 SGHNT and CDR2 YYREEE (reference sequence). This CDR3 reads CASSLDSMREQYF. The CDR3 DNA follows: TGTGCCAGCAGCTTGGACTCTATGCGGGAGCAGTACTTC.

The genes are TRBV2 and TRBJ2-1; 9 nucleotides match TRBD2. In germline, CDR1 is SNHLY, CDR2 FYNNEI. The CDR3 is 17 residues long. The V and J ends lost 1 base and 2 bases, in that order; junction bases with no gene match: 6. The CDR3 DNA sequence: TGTGCCAGCAGTGAAGTAACAGCGGGGGGCACCTACAATGAGCAGTTCTTC. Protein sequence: CASSEVTAGGTYNEQFF.

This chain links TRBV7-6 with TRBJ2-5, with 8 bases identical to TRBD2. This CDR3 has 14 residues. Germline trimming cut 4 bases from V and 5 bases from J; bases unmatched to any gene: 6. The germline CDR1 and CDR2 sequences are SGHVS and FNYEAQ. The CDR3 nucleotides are TGTGCCAGCAGCTCGACGGGGGGGCCGGAGACCCAGTACTTC. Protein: CASSSTGGPETQYF.

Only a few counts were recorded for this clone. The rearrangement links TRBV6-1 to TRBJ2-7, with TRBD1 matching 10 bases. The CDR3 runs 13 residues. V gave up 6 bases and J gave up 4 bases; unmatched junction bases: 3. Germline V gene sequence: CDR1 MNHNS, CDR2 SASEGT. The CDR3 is CASSRDRGYEQYF. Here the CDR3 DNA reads TGTGCCAGCAGCCGGGACAGGGGTTACGAGCAGTACTTC.

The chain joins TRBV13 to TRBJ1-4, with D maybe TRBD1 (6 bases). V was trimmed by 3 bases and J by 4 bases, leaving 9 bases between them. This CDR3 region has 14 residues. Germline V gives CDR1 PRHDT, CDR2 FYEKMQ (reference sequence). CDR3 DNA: TGTGCCAGCAGCTTCCGACAGGATAATGAAAAACTGTTTTTT. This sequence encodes CASSFRQDNEKLFF.

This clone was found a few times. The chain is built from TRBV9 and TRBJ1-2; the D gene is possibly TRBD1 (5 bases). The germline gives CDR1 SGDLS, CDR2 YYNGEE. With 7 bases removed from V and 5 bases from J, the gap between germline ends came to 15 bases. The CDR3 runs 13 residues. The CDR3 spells CASDRGYGYGYTF. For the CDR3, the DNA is TGTGCCAGCGATCGGGGGTATGGGTATGGCTACACCTTC.

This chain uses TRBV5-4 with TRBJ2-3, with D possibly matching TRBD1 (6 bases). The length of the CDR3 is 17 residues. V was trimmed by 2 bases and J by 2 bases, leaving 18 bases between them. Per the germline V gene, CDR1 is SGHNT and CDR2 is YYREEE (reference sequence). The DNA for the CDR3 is TGTGCCAGCAGCTTTGATATTGCTGGACAGCTCACAGATACGCAGTATTTT. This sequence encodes CASSFDIAGQLTDTQYF.

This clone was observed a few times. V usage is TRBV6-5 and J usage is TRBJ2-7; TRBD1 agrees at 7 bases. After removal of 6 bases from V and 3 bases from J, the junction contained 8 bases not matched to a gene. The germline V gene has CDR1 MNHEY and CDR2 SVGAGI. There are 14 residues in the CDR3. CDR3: CASRQTGTDYEQYF. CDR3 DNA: TGTGCCAGCAGGCAGACCGGGACAGACTACGAGCAGTACTTC.

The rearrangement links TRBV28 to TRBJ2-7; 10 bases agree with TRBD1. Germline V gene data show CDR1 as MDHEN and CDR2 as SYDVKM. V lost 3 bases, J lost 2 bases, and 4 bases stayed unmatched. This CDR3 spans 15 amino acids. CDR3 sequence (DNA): TGTGCCAGCAGTTTTAGAGACAGGGGGCCCTACGAGCAGTACTTC. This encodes CASSFRDRGPYEQYF.

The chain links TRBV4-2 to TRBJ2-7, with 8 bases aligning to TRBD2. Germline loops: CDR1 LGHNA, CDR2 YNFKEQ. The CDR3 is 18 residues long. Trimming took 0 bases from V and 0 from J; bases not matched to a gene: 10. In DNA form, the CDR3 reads TGTGCCAGCAGCCAAGATACCAGCGGGGGCTCGAGCTCCTACGAGCAGTACTTC. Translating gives CASSQDTSGGSSSYEQYF.

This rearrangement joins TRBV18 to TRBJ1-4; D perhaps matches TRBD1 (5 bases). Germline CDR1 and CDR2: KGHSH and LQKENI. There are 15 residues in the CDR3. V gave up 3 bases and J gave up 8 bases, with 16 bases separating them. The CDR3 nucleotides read TGTGCCAGCTCACCCGGTTCCAGGGAGGGCGAAAAACTGTTTTTT. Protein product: CASSPGSREGEKLFF. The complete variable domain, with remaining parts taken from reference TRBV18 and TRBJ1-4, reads NAGVMQNPRHLVRRRGQEARLRCSPMKGHSHVYWYRQLPEEGLKFMVYLQKENIIDESGMPKERFSAEFPKEGPSILRIQQVVRGDSAAYFCASSPGSREGEKLFFGSGTQLSVL.

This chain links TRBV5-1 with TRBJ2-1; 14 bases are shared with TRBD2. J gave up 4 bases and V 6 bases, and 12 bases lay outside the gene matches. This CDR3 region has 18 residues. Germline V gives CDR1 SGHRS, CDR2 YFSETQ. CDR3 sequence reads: CASTRGTSGRGVYNEQFF. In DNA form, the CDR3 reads TGCGCCAGCACCCGTGGGACTAGCGGGAGAGGGGTATACAATGAGCAGTTCTTC.

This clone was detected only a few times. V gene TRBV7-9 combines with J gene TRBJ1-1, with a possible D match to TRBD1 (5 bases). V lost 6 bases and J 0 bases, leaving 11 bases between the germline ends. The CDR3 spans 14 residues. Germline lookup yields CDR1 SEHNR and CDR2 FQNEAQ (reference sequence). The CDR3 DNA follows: TGTGCCAGCAGAGCCGACAGAGTGAACACTGAAGCTTTCTTT. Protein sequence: CASRADRVNTEAFF.

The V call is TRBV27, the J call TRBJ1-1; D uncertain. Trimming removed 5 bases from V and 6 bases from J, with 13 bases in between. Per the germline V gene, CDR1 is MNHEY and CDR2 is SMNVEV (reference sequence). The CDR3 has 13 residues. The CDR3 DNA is TGTGCCAGCAGTGTCAGTCTCGCCGCTGAAGCTTTCTTT. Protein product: CASSVSLAAEAFF.

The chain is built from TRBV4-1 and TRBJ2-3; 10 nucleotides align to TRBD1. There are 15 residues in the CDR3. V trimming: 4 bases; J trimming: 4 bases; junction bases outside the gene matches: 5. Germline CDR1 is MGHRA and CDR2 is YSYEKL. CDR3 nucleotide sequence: TGCGCCAGCAGCCTCGACAGGGGGCTGCCAGATACGCAGTATTTT. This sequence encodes CASSLDRGLPDTQYF.

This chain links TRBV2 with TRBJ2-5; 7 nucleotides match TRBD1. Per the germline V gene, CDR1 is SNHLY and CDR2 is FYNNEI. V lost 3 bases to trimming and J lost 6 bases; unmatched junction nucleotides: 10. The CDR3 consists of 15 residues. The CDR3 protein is CASSDRGQVHQTQYF. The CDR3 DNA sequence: TGTGCCAGCAGTGATAGGGGGCAGGTCCATCAGACCCAGTACTTC.